This T cell receptor (beta chain) was recovered during a study of blood T cell repertoires in COVID-19 (dated by TCRdb to 2018 to 2020). Regarding the research as a whole: Samples from collaborators originated in the United States, Italy and Spain and spanned both the acute and convalescent phases of COVID-19. The prospective study material was composed of cDNA or gDNA derived from T cells, B-cell-depleted T cells, or PBMCs. The dataset comprised deeply sampled blood TCRbeta repertoires from subjects exposed to, actively infected with, or recovered from COVID-19. The repertoires were released in a freely available public database intended as a resource for research on the immune response to SARS-CoV-2. Samples were obtained from the ongoing ImmuneRACE study (first 160 participants) and from about 1,300 subjects provided by 6 global collaborators. A de-identified subject ID, COVID-19 status, age in years and sex were almost always included in the sample metadata. HLA class I and class II types, where available, came from metadata supplied by the sample provider rather than from assay-based typing. What the authors observed across the whole study: How much clinical and demographic metadata was included differed by source and by participant, and the metadata was provided uncurated.

The germline V gene encodes CDR1 MGHDK and CDR2 SYGVNS. Spanning cysteine to phenylalanine, the CDR3 consists of 15 amino acids. Left in the record is the CDR3 DNA by itself, 45 bases read in frame from the first base. Germline trimming amounts to 7 bases on V and 0 bases on J, with 4 as the count of junction bases outside the gene matches. The collaborating institutions used their own protocols to collect whole blood in K2EDTA tubes. Collaborator samples were shipped for TCRbeta analysis as frozen whole blood, isolated PBMCs, or DNA extracted from either sample type. On this clone: No antigen is known for it. It has no much larger one-base neighbor in the sample; base qualities were not kept.

The immunoSEQ Assay, a bias-controlled multiplex PCR, was used to amplify TCRbeta CDR3 regions from genomic DNA. In the original analysis: The number of nucleated cells in each sample was estimated by amplification of reference gene primers within the assay. To quantify the absolute abundance of each unique TCRbeta CDR3 rearrangement, sequence reads were collapsed and filtered. For each sample, productive Simpson clonality was calculated as the square root of Simpson's diversity index over productive rearrangements. The source is immuneACCESS, and TCRdb retained only in-frame sequences with V and J called. Part of the clones is not carried over; for the studies checked, unresolved V genes explain less than half of this, and the remainder is unexplained. The V and J calls and clone size come from that table; D and trimming were worked out from the DNA. This sample has 90,000 to 120,000 clones in its table, and more than 70% of those were observed once. The ten largest make up 6.5% to 7% of the sample.

The sequence links TRBV25-1 to TRBJ2-4, with 9 bases aligning to TRBD1. The receptor comes from a man aged 50 to 59 with active or convalescent COVID-19. The sequencing sample was made of peripheral blood. For the CDR3, the sequence is CASKGTGKAKNIQYF. In nucleotide form, the sequence is TGTGCCAGCAAAGGGACAGGGAAAGCCAAAAACATTCAGTACTTC.